Listed here is a single TCR beta chain. This sample is part of a study of shared clonotypes between healthy human individuals. Method: immunoSEQ multiplex PCR; TCRdb's copy keeps in-frame clones and lacks some. The sample lists roughly 2 million clones; 90% to 95% were seen once. The donor population consisted of healthy HIV-negative adults with no recent acute infections or vaccinations. Splitting of CD4+ cells produced CD45RA+ naive and CD45RA-negative memory subsets. The length of the CDR3 is 16 residues. The germline gives CDR1 SGHRS, CDR2 YFSETQ. V shed 5 bases and J shed 8 bases, with 25 bases lying between them.

Sequences were obtained from naive CD4+ T cells sorted from blood. Subset given: CD45RA+ positively selected. The clonotype comes from a man younger than 35 in good health. The chain combines TRBV5-1 with TRBJ1-2, with a tentative D call TRBD1 (6 bases). CDR3: CASSHRQASEGSGYTF. CDR3 in DNA: TGCGCCAGCAGTCACCGACAGGCGTCGGAGGGTTCGGGCTACACCTTC.